This is a list of T cell receptor beta chains from one sample in a study of glioma-infiltrating T cells after dendritic cell vaccination. Clones were read by immunoSEQ multiplex PCR, and TCRdb kept only the in-frame ones, dropping some. Among roughly 88,000 clones listed, 75% to 90% were seen once. This specimen consisted of blood, obtained after dendritic cell vaccination. Source of these receptors: a human donor with glioblastoma. The CDR3 runs from the conserved cysteine through the conserved F or W. Clone size is not always given. Where it is, it says once, few, many or a class for expanded clones.

v_gene	abundance	j_gene	CDR3aa
TRBV5-1	-	TRBJ2-3	CASSFSTSGSADTQYF
TRBV11-2	-	TRBJ2-7	CASSSTLPGTGAHEQYF
TRBV18	-	TRBJ2-2	CASSADRVGNTGELFF
TRBV20-1	once	TRBJ1-2	CSARAMSGYTF
TRBV5-8	-	TRBJ2-2	CASSTIGTGPSAGELFF
TRBV6-1	once	TRBJ1-1	CASSFGLLNTEAFF
TRBV19	-	TRBJ2-3	CASSIRGRGARDTQYF
TRBV5-1	once	TRBJ2-6	CASKGVVGGANVLTF
TRBV2	-	TRBJ1-4	CASSAARVSEKLFF
TRBV6-1	-	TRBJ1-2	CASSERDRGFYGYTF
TRBV2	-	TRBJ2-5	CASSTGLAGGQETQYF
TRBV28	-	TRBJ2-2	CASCAGALGTGELFF
TRBV25-1	-	TRBJ1-1	CASSESGFPGLKDEAFF
TRBV5-6	once	TRBJ1-1	CASSPLDTGPEAFF
TRBV28	once	TRBJ1-5	CASRMTGLNQPQHF
TRBV30	few	TRBJ2-5	CAWTRGGETQYF
TRBV6-5	-	TRBJ2-3	CASRGLGGTDTQYF
TRBV30	-	TRBJ1-2	CAWSGGPGFNYGYTF
TRBV10-3	-	TRBJ1-1	CAIGQGAAEAFF
TRBV12-5	-	TRBJ2-3	CASGLQGNTQYF
TRBV4-1	-	TRBJ1-5	CASSQTGQQAFTQPQHF
TRBV16	few	TRBJ2-7	CASSLGPSGGQYF
TRBV7-2	-	TRBJ1-2	CASSLGAGGLGGYTF
TRBV27	-	TRBJ2-3	CASSLNPLLAGVADTQYF
TRBV5-1	-	TRBJ2-1	CASSLDPGVAYNEQFF
TRBV2	-	TRBJ1-1	CASMGAPDTEAFF
TRBV18	-	TRBJ1-1	CASSPPPGVTEAFF
TRBV5-1	-	TRBJ2-4	CASSFDTRPSKNIQYF
TRBV7-2	-	TRBJ2-6	CASSPQVFSGANVLTF
TRBV7-6	once	TRBJ1-1	CASSLRQGTGSDTEAFF
TRBV4-1	-	TRBJ2-5	CASSQEGGILETQYF
TRBV2	-	TRBJ1-1	CASSDRDSGTEAFF
TRBV27	-	TRBJ2-7	CASSFQSGYEQYF
TRBV5-6	once	TRBJ2-3	CASSLRTELTDTQYF
TRBV5-1	-	TRBJ2-2	CASSKGQGPNTGELFF
TRBV5-1	-	TRBJ1-1	CASSVWGQAVGTEAFF
TRBV19	few	TRBJ2-1	CASSTTSGSNEQFF
TRBV4-2	few	TRBJ2-1	CASSQDLSGGEKQFF
TRBV9	-	TRBJ2-3	CASSVVAGPDTQYF
TRBV4-2	-	TRBJ2-3	CASSQGNSGSTDTQYF
TRBV2	-	TRBJ2-5	CASSGLAGLVTQYF
TRBV7-3	once	TRBJ2-2	CASRMGGQDTGELFF
TRBV9	-	TRBJ1-3	CASSALNEGNTIYF
TRBV6-6	-	TRBJ1-1	CASNQGNTEAFF
TRBV6-4	-	TRBJ1-1	CASSDLNGQAFF
TRBV6-6	once	TRBJ2-2	CASQDSNKDNTGELFF